This T cell receptor (beta chain) derives from a study of cytomegalovirus exposure and HLA in healthy donors. V shed 6 bases, J shed 6 bases, and the junction held 9 bases outside the gene matches. The CDR3 consists of 14 residues. Germline V gene lookup returns CDR1 ENHRY and CDR2 SYGVKD. Use of 60 Vbeta and 13 Jbeta primers characterized the PCR. Profiling relied on immunoSEQ multiplex PCR, and the TCRdb table lists in-frame clones only, not all of them. The table has approximately 170,000 clones, around 80% seen once. The material sequenced was PBMCs. This rearrangement joins TRBV10-3 to TRBJ1-1, with 8 positions matching TRBD1. This receptor was obtained from a woman aged 45-60 years in good health and CMV-seropositive. CDR3 sequence (DNA): TGTGCCATCAGCTCGGACAGGGCAGATGCTGAAGCTTTCTTT. Translation: CAISSDRADAEAFF.